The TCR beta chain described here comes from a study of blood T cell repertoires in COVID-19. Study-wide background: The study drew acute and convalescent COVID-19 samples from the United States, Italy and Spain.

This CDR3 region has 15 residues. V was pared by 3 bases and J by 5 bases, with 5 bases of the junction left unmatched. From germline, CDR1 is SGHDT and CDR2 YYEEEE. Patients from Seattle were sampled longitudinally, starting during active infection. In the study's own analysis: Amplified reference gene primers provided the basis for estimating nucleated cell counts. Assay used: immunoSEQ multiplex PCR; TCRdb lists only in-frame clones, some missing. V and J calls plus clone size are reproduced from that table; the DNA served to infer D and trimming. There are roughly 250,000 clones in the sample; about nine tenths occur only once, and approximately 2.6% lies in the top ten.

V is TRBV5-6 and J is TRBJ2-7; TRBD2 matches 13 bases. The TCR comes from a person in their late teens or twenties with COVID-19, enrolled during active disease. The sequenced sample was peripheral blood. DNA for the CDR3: TGTGCCAGCAGCTGGGGGACTAGCGGGATTGACGAGCAGTACTTC. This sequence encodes CASSWGTSGIDEQYF.